The text below deals with one T cell receptor (beta chain). The sample belongs to a study of blood T cell repertoires in COVID-19. For the study at large: Whether acute or convalescent, the COVID-19 samples came from the United States, Italy and Spain. From T cells, B-cell-depleted T cells, or PBMCs came the material, which was cDNA or gDNA.

As originally analysed: Reference gene primers were amplified, and this amplification served to estimate nucleated cell counts. Method: immunoSEQ multiplex PCR; TCRdb's copy keeps in-frame clones and lacks some. The V and J calls and clone size come from that table; D and trimming were worked out from the DNA. The sample lists 250,000 or so clones, about 91% seen once, with 3.5% to 5.5% in the top ten. V was clipped by 5 bases and J by 4 bases; unmatched bases: 7. CDR1 is SGHDN, CDR2 FVKESK, per germline. This CDR3 is built from 16 residues. The source is a woman between 40 and 50 years old who had recovered from COVID-19. The chain has TRBV14 and TRBJ2-1; 11 bases agree with TRBD2. Sequences were obtained from peripheral blood. CDR3 protein: CASSEQTSGAYNEQFF. DNA for the CDR3: TGTGCCAGCAGCGAACAGACTAGCGGGGCTTACAATGAGCAGTTCTTC.